This entry lists 31 T cell receptor beta chains sequenced from one sample in a study of regulatory T cells in long-lasting Graves disease. Arm-PCR with iRepertoire HTBI primers amplified the CDR3 regions for these TCR beta libraries. TCRdb called the multiplex PCR reads again in MiXCR, with one record for every CDR3 protein. The sample records around 400,000 distinct CDR3 sequences, approximately 10% being singletons. The time point was: newly diagnosed GD, antithyroid drugs for less than 3 months. The TCR library was made from RNA that had been extracted from PBMCs in TRIzol. These records were also assigned to another study, of T cells in Graves' hyperthyroidism and ophthalmopathy.

The source was peripheral blood mononuclear cells (PBMCs), collected at new diagnosis, from a patient treated with antithyroid drugs. These receptor sequences come from a woman between 18 and 29 years old with Graves disease.

This clonotype was counted a few times. The chain couples TRBV4-3 to TRBJ2-1; tentative D call: TRBD2 (7 bases). Per germline, CDR1 LGHNA and CDR2 YSLEER. This CDR3 has 16 amino acids. V was shortened by 4 bases and J by 8 bases, with 21 bases between the two germline ends. CDR3 sequence reads: CASSPGGWGASYEQFF. CDR3 bases: TGCGCCAGCAGCCCGGGAGGTTGGGGGGCTAGCTATGAGCAGTTCTTC.

This clonotype was seen a few times. This chain connects TRBV27 to TRBJ1-5; tentative D call: TRBD1 (6 bases). This CDR3 has 14 amino acids. Germline V gene data show CDR1 as MNHEY and CDR2 as SMNVEV (reference sequence). The V and J ends lost 8 bases and 7 bases respectively, with 18 bases between them. This chain's CDR3 is CASGRLAGGQPQHF. CDR3 nucleotide sequence: TGTGCCAGCGGAAGACTGGCCGGGGGCCAGCCCCAGCATTTT.

This sequence joins TRBV20-1 and TRBJ1-1; D is perhaps TRBD1 (5 bases). Germline lookup yields CDR1 DFQATT and CDR2 SNEGSKA (reference sequence). The CDR3 is 16 residues long. V was clipped by 0 bases and J by 4 bases, with 18 bases between them. CDR3 DNA: TGCAGTGCTAGAGATTCTTTTGCAGGGTCGGGCACTGAAGCTTTCTTT. Translating gives CSARDSFAGSGTEAFF.

This clonotype was counted between two and nine times. The gene calls are TRBV12-3 or TRBV12-4 and TRBJ1-2; D not resolved. The CDR3 extends over 13 amino acids. Trimming took 1 base from V and 9 from J, leaving 12 bases between them. CDR3 sequence (DNA): TGTGCCAGCAGTTTAGGCAGAGGGCTGCGCTACACCTTC. Its protein is CASSLGRGLRYTF.

In its sample, this clonotype was seen many times. The chain links TRBV7-2 to TRBJ2-3; 8 bases line up with TRBD2. CDR3 length: 16 residues. The V gene end was trimmed by 1 base and the J gene end by 2 bases; junction bases not matched to a gene: 5. Germline lookup yields CDR1 SGHTA and CDR2 FQGNSA. The CDR3 region is CASSLVGGGTTDTQYF. CDR3 sequence (DNA): TGTGCCAGCAGCTTAGTCGGCGGGGGGACCACAGATACGCAGTATTTT.

At least ten counts were recorded for this clonotype. The chain recombines TRBV27 with TRBJ2-5; 8 nucleotides match TRBD1. The CDR3 sequence is 17 residues long. Germline CDR1 is MNHEY and CDR2 is SMNVEV (reference sequence). J was trimmed by 3 bases and V by 5 bases; bases with no gene match: 14. As DNA, the CDR3 is TGTGCCAGCAGTGGGGACAGGACATCCCGGTTTGAAGAGACCCAGTACTTC. It encodes CASSGDRTSRFEETQYF.

This clonotype was picked up one time. This could be a read error, since a much larger clone is one nucleotide away. The V gene is TRBV4-3, the J gene TRBJ1-1, with TRBD1 identical over 7 bases. Looked up from germline, CDR1 is LGHNA and CDR2 is YSLEER. This CDR3 is 15 amino acids long. The CDR3 region has the DNA TGCGCCAGCGGCCAAGATAGACAGGGGAACACTGAAGCTTTCTTT. Translated, it gives CASGQDRQGNTEAFF.

Worth noting for this clonotype: This probably arose from a read error, given a far larger clone one base away. The genes are TRBV12-3 or TRBV12-4 and TRBJ2-1; perhaps TRBD1 as D (6 bases). Gene TRBJ2-5 matches the end of the DNA better, so the J call may be wrong. The CDR3 sequence is 20 residues long. The CDR3 sequence is CASSFDREDSRGEFQETQYF. CDR3 DNA sequence: TGTGCCAGCAGTTTTGACAGAGAAGATAGCAGGGGAGAGTTCCAAGAGACCCAGTACTTC.

This clonotype has at least ten counts. The chain combines TRBV27 with TRBJ2-3; D may correspond to TRBD1 or TRBD2 (6 bases each). The CDR3 loop spans 15 amino acids. CDR1 is MNHEY and CDR2 is SMNVEV in the germline V gene (reference sequence). Deletions cut 5 bases from V and 3 bases from J, with 15 bases between. In DNA, the CDR3 is TGTGCCAGCAGTCCCAGGGGACTGTATACAGATACGCAGTATTTT. The encoded protein is CASSPRGLYTDTQYF.

On this clonotype itself: This may be a read error: a much more frequent sequence differs by one nucleotide. This sequence joins TRBV7-2 and TRBJ1-1; D uncertain. CDR1 and CDR2 (germline): SGHTA, FQGNSA. Trimming removed 5 bases from V and 6 bases from J, with 10 bases in between. This CDR3 has 12 residues. The DNA of the CDR3 is TGTGCCAGCAGCCCCACCGTGTCTGAAGCTTTCTTT. Residues: CASSPTVSEAFF.

In its sample, this clonotype was seen many times. The V gene is TRBV6-5, the J gene TRBJ1-1; D may be TRBD1 (5 bases). The V and J ends lost 2 bases and 3 bases respectively, with 28 bases between them. The CDR3 has 20 residues. Germline loops: CDR1 MNHEY, CDR2 SVGAGI. The CDR3 DNA is TGTGCCAGCAGTTACATCGACCCGGGACCCAGCCTTGAATTCTACACTGAAGCTTTCTTT. Translated: CASSYIDPGPSLEFYTEAFF.

Many counts were recorded for this clonotype. The J gene is TRBJ1-5, the V gene TRBV6-2 or TRBV6-3; D uncertain. V lost 9 bases and J lost 0, with 15 bases in between. Looked up from germline, CDR1 is MNHEY and CDR2 is SVGEGT. There are 15 residues in the CDR3. The DNA of the CDR3 is TGTGCCAGTCAGACACTTGCCTATAGCAATCAGCCCCAGCATTTT. It yields the protein CASQTLAYSNQPQHF.

This clonotype turned up a few times. V gene TRBV11-3 combines with J gene TRBJ1-1; 11 bases are shared with TRBD1. The V gene end was trimmed by 5 bases and the J gene end by 3 bases; junction bases not matched to a gene: 2. This CDR3 comprises 14 residues. In germline, CDR1 is SGHNT, CDR2 YENEEA. CDR3 coding DNA: TGTGCCAGCAGCCCGGGACAGGGGGACACTGAAGCTTTCTTT. This encodes CASSPGQGDTEAFF.

This clonotype has ten or more counts. The chain uses TRBV7-3 and TRBJ1-1; no firm D call. V lost 2 bases and J 1 base, leaving 8 bases between the germline ends. In germline, CDR1 is SGHTA, CDR2 FQGTGA. The CDR3 sequence is 14 residues long. The CDR3, as DNA: TGTGCCAGCAGCTTATTTGGAGCGAACACTGAAGCTTTCTTT. Translation: CASSLFGANTEAFF.

V is TRBV6-2 or TRBV6-3 and J is TRBJ1-1; no clear D. The length of the CDR3 is 16 residues. Deletions cut 1 base from V and 0 bases from J, with 12 bases between. Germline V gives CDR1 MNHEY, CDR2 SVGEGT. The DNA of the CDR3 is TGTGCCAGCAGTTACTTGGGCAGTTACATGAACACTGAAGCTTTCTTT. Its translation: CASSYLGSYMNTEAFF.

This clonotype was seen repeatedly, ten times or more. V and J are TRBV7-9 and TRBJ1-4, with 10 bases aligning to TRBD1. Per germline, CDR1 SEHNR and CDR2 FQNEAQ (reference sequence). The CDR3 is made up of 17 amino acids. V lost 5 bases and J lost 8; bases outside the gene matches: 14. The CDR3 sequence: CASSDRDRGVRGEKLFF. CDR3 DNA sequence: TGTGCCAGCAGCGACCGGGACAGGGGTGTGAGAGGCGAAAAACTGTTTTTT.

In the case of this clonotype: This probably arose from a read error, given a far larger clone one base away. The chain recombines TRBV12-3 or TRBV12-4 with TRBJ2-7, with 14 bases fitting TRBD2. V lost 5 bases to trimming and J lost 7 bases; unmatched junction nucleotides: 7. The CDR3 has 15 residues. The CDR3 reads CASSPGLAGEREQYF. CDR3 bases: TGTGCCAGCAGTCCGGGACTAGCGGGAGAGAGGGAGCAGTACTTC.

This clonotype came up many times. CDR3 protein: CASSLDTLDHRDNNEQFF. CDR3 DNA sequence: TGTGCCAGCAGCTTAGATACACTGGATCACAGGGACAACAATGAGCAGTTCTTC. The chain recombines TRBV11-1 with TRBJ2-1, with D perhaps matching TRBD1 (6 bases). The V end was cut by 1 base, the J end by 5 bases, with 21 bases between. Germline V gene data show CDR1 as SGHAT and CDR2 as FQDESV (reference sequence). The CDR3 covers 18 residues.

In its sample, this clonotype was seen many times. The V and J genes are TRBV7-2 and TRBJ2-1, with a tentative D call TRBD1 (6 bases). V was shortened by 7 bases and J by 10 bases, with 20 bases between the two germline ends. The germline V gene encodes CDR1 SGHTA and CDR2 FQGNSA. The CDR3 has 14 amino acids. CDR3 residues: CASTRQGTGREQFF. The CDR3 DNA is TGTGCCAGCACGAGGCAGGGGACGGGCAGGGAGCAGTTCTTC. The full variable domain, its missing parts supplied by reference TRBV7-2 and TRBJ2-1, is GAGVSQSPSNKVTEKGKDVELRCDPISGHTALYWYRQSLGQGLEFLIYFQGNSAPDKSGLPSDRFSAERTGGSVSTLTIQRTQQEDSAVYLCASTRQGTGREQFFGPGTRLTVL.

This clonotype was counted ten times or more. CDR3 nucleotide sequence: TGTGCCAGCAGCTTAGGCAGTCAGCATTTT. It is translated as CASSLGSQHF. V usage is TRBV11-2 and J usage is TRBJ1-5; D not certain. Germline lookup yields CDR1 SGHAT and CDR2 FQNNGV. This CDR3 has 10 residues. V dropped 1 base and J dropped 13 bases, with 5 bases sitting between them.

This clonotype has more than one count but fewer than ten. The gene calls are TRBV6-1 and TRBJ1-2; D remains unclear. The ends were cut back, 11 bases at V and 5 bases at J, with 18 bases in the middle. The V gene's germline CDR1 is MNHNS and CDR2 SASEGT. CDR3 length: 13 amino acids. DNA for the CDR3: TGTGCCGGGCTTGGGCCCCCTGGGTATGGCTACACCTTC. It is translated as CAGLGPPGYGYTF.

This clonotype was observed many times. Here the CDR3 reads CASSLWLAGVSDTQYF. The CDR3 region has the DNA TGTGCCAGCAGCTTATGGCTAGCGGGAGTATCAGATACGCAGTATTTT. The V and J genes are TRBV7-9 and TRBJ2-3; the match to TRBD2 covers 10 bases. Germline CDR1 SEHNR, CDR2 FQNEAQ (reference sequence). The length of the CDR3 is 16 residues. Trimming took 2 bases from V and 4 from J; bases not matched to a gene: 6.

This clonotype was counted ten times or more. The rearrangement uses TRBV7-8 and TRBJ1-2, with D tentatively TRBD1 (5 bases). The CDR3 has 12 amino acids. Germline V gene data show CDR1 as SGHVS and CDR2 as FQNEAQ. The V end lost 0 bases, the J end lost 6 bases, and 5 bases lay between the germline ends. CDR3 coding DNA: TGTGCCAGCAGCTTAGCACAGGATGGCTACACCTTC. Protein product: CASSLAQDGYTF. Full variable domain (outside the CDR3, taken from reference TRBV7-8 and TRBJ1-2): GAGVSQSPRYKVAKRGQDVALRCDPISGHVSLFWYQQALGQGPEFLTYFQNEAQLDKSGLPSDRFFAERPEGSVSTLKIQRTQQEDSAVYLCASSLAQDGYTFGSGTRLTVV.

This clonotype has ten or more counts. This chain joins TRBV20-1 and TRBJ1-1, with D possibly matching TRBD1 (5 bases). CDR3 length: 14 amino acids. CDR1 is DFQATT, CDR2 SNEGSKA, per germline (reference sequence). Trimming removed 4 bases from V and 3 bases from J, with 15 bases in between. CDR3 DNA sequence: TGCAGTGCTAAAGGGACGACCGTGTACACTGAAGCTTTCTTT. Its protein is CSAKGTTVYTEAFF.

The V gene is TRBV6-2 or TRBV6-3, the J gene TRBJ2-6; 9 bases agree with TRBD1. Losses at the gene ends were 4 bases for V and 1 base for J; bases not matched to a gene: 2. The V gene's germline CDR1 is MNHEY and CDR2 SVGEGT. The CDR3 length is 16 residues. CDR3 amino acids: CASSWDRESGANVLTF. The CDR3 DNA reads as TGTGCCAGCAGTTGGGACAGGGAATCTGGGGCCAACGTCCTGACTTTC.

V and J are TRBV19 and TRBJ1-1; D is perhaps TRBD1 (6 bases). The CDR3 totals 14 residues. The germline V gene encodes CDR1 LNHDA and CDR2 SQIVND (reference sequence). Trimming took off 10 bases at V and 2 bases at J, with 17 bases between the two ends. The CDR3 region is CATTPGQFNTEAFF. The DNA of the CDR3 is TGTGCCACCACCCCTGGACAGTTCAACACTGAAGCTTTCTTT.

The genes are TRBV10-3 and TRBJ1-1, with TRBD1 as a possible D gene (6 bases). Trimming took off 5 bases at V and 4 bases at J, with 11 bases between the two ends. Germline V CDR1 and CDR2: ENHRY, SYGVKD. The CDR3 length is 13 residues. CDR3 DNA: TGTGCCATCAGTTACAGGGTTGGCACTGAAGCTTTCTTT. It encodes CAISYRVGTEAFF.

This clonotype was found a few times. The chain employs TRBV4-2 and TRBJ2-1, with D perhaps TRBD2 (6 bases). In germline, CDR1 is LGHNA, CDR2 YNFKEQ. The CDR3 runs to 14 residues. Trimming left V 6 bases short and J 2 bases short, with 11 bases between. The CDR3 coding sequence is TGTGCCAGCAGACGGGACTCCCCCTACAATGAGCAGTTCTTC. This encodes CASRRDSPYNEQFF.

The rearrangement links TRBV24-1 to TRBJ1-5; no clear D. The CDR3 has 13 residues. The germline V gene encodes CDR1 KGHDR and CDR2 SFDVKD. Trimming took 3 bases from V and 2 from J, leaving 4 bases between them. CDR3 sequence reads: CATSDMGNQPQHF. Here the CDR3 DNA reads TGTGCCACCAGTGATATGGGCAATCAGCCCCAGCATTTT.

This clonotype was seen ten or more times. The chain employs TRBV14 and TRBJ1-1, with D perhaps TRBD1 (5 bases). The ends were cut back, 4 bases at V and 3 bases at J, with 9 bases in the middle. CDR3 length: 13 amino acids. Germline CDR1 SGHDN, CDR2 FVKESK. CDR3 bases: TGTGCCAGCAGCCCGTTGGGGGACACTGAAGCTTTCTTT. It translates to CASSPLGDTEAFF. The entire variable domain, with the rest obtained from reference TRBV14 and TRBJ1-1, is as follows: EAGVTQFPSHSVIEKGQTVTLRCDPISGHDNLYWYRRVMGKEIKFLLHFVKESKQDESGMPNNRFLAERTGGTYSTLKVQPAELEDSGVYFCASSPLGDTEAFFGQGTRLTVV.

The chain links TRBV7-2 to TRBJ1-1; the D gene is possibly TRBD1 (5 bases). The ends were cut back, 0 bases at V and 5 bases at J, with 13 bases in the middle. CDR3 length equals 15 residues. The germline gives CDR1 SGHTA, CDR2 FQGNSA. The CDR3 here is CASSLALGGITEAFF. DNA of the CDR3: TGTGCCAGCAGCTTAGCGCTCGGGGGGATTACTGAAGCTTTCTTT.